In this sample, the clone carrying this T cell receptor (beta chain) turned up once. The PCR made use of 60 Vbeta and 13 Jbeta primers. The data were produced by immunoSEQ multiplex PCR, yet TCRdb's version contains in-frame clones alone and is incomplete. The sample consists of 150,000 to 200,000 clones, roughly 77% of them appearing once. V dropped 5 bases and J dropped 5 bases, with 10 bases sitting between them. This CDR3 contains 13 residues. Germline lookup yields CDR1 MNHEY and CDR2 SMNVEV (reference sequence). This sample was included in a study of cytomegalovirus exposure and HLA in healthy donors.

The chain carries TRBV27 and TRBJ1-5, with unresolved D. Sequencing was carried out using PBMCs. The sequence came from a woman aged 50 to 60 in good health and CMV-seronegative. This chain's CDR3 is CASSPLTDQPQHF. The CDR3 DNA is TGTGCCAGCAGTCCCCTCACGGATCAGCCCCAGCATTTT.